The 7 T cell receptor beta chains below all came from one sample that was sequenced in a study of control samples from healthy donors and cancer patients (TCRdb year 2020). Libraries were constructed by the immunoSEQ multiplex PCR assay. Drawn from immuneACCESS, this table holds only the in-frame rearrangements with V and J called that TCRdb kept. Clones are partly lost; checked studies trace under half to an unresolved V gene and leave the rest unexplained. The sample table lists about 160,000 clones, over 85% of them with a count of one. Around 8% of the sample is taken by the ten largest. The sequenced sample was blood. The source is a woman in her thirties or forties in good health.

This rearrangement joins TRBV10-3 to TRBJ2-7; TRBD2 agrees at 12 bases. Germline CDR1 and CDR2: ENHRY and SYGVKD. The CDR3 is made up of 14 amino acids. Trimming at V came to 7 bases and at J to 6 bases, leaving 7 bases not matched to a gene. The CDR3 DNA reads as TGTGCCATCACTTCTAGCGGGGGGGCCTCCGAGCAGTACTTC. This translates into CAITSSGGASEQYF.

Written as DNA, the CDR3 is TGTGCCAGCAGTTCCCGGGGTGGTCGGAACACCTTC. It codes for CASSSRGGRNTF. This chain connects TRBV12-3 or TRBV12-4 to TRBJ1-2; D ambiguous. The CDR3 sequence is 12 residues long. V lost 4 bases to trimming and J lost 12 bases, with 15 bases between them.

The V and J genes are TRBV5-1 and TRBJ1-6; D ambiguous. CDR3 length: 17 residues. Per the germline V gene, CDR1 is SGHRS and CDR2 is YFSETQ. Between the trimmed V and J ends, which lost 4 bases and 0 bases, there was a span of 14 bases. This CDR3 is CASSPGRHLSYNSPLHF. CDR3 nucleotide sequence: TGCGCCAGCAGCCCCGGCCGACACCTCTCCTATAATTCACCCCTCCACTTT.

The J gene is TRBJ1-2, the V gene TRBV19, with D perhaps matching TRBD1 (5 bases). This CDR3 contains 13 residues. The V end lost 8 bases, the J end lost 2 bases, and 12 bases lay between the germline ends. CDR1 LNHDA and CDR2 SQIVND come from the germline V gene (reference sequence). DNA of the CDR3: TGTGCCAGTGGGGAGACAGTGAACTATGGCTACACCTTC. Residues: CASGETVNYGYTF. The whole variable domain, filled in from reference TRBV19 and TRBJ1-2, reads DGGITQSPKYLFRKEGQNVTLSCEQNLNHDAMYWYRQDPGQGLRLIYYSQIVNDFQKGDIAEGYSVSREKKESFPLTVTSAQKNPTAFYLCASGETVNYGYTFGSGTRLTVV.

The J gene is TRBJ2-3, the V gene TRBV4-1, with D perhaps TRBD2 (6 bases). This CDR3 contains 16 residues. V lost 3 bases to trimming and J lost 4 bases, with 17 bases between them. CDR1 is MGHRA, CDR2 YSYEKL, per germline. The CDR3: CASSHPGDSNPDTQYF. CDR3 nucleotide sequence: TGCGCCAGCAGCCACCCGGGGGACTCGAACCCAGATACGCAGTATTTT.

This sequence joins TRBV7-3 and TRBJ2-5; tentatively, D is TRBD1 (6 bases). Germline V gene lookup returns CDR1 SGHTA and CDR2 FQGTGA. The CDR3 runs to 14 residues. Trimming removed 4 bases from V and 3 bases from J, with 12 bases in between. The CDR3 DNA reads as TGTGCCAGCAGCTCAACCGGGACAAAAGAGACCCAGTACTTC. The encoded protein is CASSSTGTKETQYF.

This clone appeared once. This chain links TRBV7-2 with TRBJ1-6; maybe TRBD1 (5 bases). Germline CDR1 reads SGHTA; CDR2 reads FQGNSA. The V and J ends lost 1 base and 8 bases respectively, with 12 bases between them. The CDR3 has 15 residues. This chain's CDR3 is CASSLDTGAYSPLHF. CDR3 nucleotide sequence: TGTGCCAGCAGCTTAGATACAGGAGCATATTCACCCCTCCACTTT.